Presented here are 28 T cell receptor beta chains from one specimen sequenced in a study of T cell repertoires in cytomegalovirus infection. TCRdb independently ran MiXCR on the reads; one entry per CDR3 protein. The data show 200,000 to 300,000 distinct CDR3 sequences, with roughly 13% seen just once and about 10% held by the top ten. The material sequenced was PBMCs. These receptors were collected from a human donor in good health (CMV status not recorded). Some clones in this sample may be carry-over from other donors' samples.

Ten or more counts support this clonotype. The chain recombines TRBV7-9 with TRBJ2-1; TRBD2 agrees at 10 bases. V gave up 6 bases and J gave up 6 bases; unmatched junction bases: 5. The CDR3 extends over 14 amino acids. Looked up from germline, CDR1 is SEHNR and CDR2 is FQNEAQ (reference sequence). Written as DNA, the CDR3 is TGTGCCAGCAGTTCTAGCGGGAGCCGCAATGAGCAGTTCTTC. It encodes CASSSSGSRNEQFF.

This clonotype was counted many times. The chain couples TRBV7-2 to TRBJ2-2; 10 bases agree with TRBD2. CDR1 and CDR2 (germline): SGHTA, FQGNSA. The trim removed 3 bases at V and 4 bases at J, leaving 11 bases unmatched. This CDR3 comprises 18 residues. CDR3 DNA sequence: TGTGCCAGCAGCTTCTCCCTTCTAGCGGGAGTAGGCACCGGGGAGCTGTTTTTT. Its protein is CASSFSLLAGVGTGELFF.

The CDR3 spells CASSYLGQGNQPQHF. The DNA for the CDR3 is TGTGCCAGCAGTTACCTGGGACAGGGTAATCAGCCCCAGCATTTT. The chain employs TRBV6-6 and TRBJ1-5, with 9 positions matching TRBD1. V gave up 2 bases and J gave up 4 bases; unmatched junction bases: 3. The V gene's germline CDR1 is MNHNY and CDR2 SVGAGI (reference sequence). CDR3 length: 15 amino acids.

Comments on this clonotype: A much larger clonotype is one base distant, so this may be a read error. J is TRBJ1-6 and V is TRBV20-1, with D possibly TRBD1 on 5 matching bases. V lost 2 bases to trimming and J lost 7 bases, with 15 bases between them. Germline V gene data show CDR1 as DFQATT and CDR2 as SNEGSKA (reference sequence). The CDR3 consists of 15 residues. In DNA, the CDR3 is TGCAGTGCTAGATCTGGGGGACTCTTGAATTCACCCCTCCACTTT. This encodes CSARSGGLLNSPLHF.

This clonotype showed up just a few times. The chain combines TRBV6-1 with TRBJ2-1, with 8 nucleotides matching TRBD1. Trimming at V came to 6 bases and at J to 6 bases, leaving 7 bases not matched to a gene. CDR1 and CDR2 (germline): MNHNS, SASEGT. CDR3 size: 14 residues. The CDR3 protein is CASSPSRGRNEQFF. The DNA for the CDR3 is TGTGCCAGCAGCCCGAGCAGGGGGCGCAATGAGCAGTTCTTC.

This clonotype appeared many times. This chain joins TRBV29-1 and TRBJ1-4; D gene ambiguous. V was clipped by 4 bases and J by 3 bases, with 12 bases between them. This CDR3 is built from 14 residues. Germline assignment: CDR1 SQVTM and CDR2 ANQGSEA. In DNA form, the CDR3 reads TGCAGCGTTGGAGGAGCACTCGCTAATGAAAAACTGTTTTTT. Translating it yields CSVGGALANEKLFF.

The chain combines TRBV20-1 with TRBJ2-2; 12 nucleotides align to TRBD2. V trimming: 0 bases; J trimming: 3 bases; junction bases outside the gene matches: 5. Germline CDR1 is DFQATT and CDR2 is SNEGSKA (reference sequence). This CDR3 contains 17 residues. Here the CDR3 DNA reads TGCAGTGCTAGAGAACTAGCGGGGGGTTTTGACACCGGGGAGCTGTTTTTT. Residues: CSARELAGGFDTGELFF.

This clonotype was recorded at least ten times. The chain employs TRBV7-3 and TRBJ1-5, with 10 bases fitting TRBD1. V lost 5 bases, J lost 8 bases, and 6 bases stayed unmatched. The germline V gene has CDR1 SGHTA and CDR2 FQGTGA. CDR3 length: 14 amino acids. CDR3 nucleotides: TGTGCCAGCAGCGCGACAGGGGGCTCGGAGCCCCAGCATTTT. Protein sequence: CASSATGGSEPQHF.

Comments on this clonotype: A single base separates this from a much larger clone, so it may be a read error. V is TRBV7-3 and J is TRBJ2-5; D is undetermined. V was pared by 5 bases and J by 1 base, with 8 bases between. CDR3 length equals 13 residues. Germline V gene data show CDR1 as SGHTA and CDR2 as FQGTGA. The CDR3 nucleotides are TGTGCCAGCAGCCAAGTCAGCCAAGAGACCCAGTACTTC. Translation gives CASSQVSQETQYF. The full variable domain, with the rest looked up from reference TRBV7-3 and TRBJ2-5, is GAGVSQTPSNKVTEKGKYVELRCDPISGHTALYWYRQSLGQGPEFLIYFQGTGAADDSGLPNDRFFAVRPEGSVSTLKIQRTERGDSAVYLCASSQVSQETQYFGPGTRLLVL.

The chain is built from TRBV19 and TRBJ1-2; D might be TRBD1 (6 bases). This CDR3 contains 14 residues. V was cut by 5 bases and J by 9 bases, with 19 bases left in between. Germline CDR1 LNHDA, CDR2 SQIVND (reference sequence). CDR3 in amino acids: CASSRDTALVSYTF. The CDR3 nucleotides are TGTGCCAGTAGTCGGGACACGGCCCTCGTCAGCTACACCTTC.

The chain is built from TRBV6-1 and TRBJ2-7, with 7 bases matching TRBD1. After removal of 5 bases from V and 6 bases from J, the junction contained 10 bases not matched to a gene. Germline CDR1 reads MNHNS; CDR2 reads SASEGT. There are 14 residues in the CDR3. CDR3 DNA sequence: TGTGCCAGCAGTCCACGACAGGGCTCGTCCGAGCAGTACTTC. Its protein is CASSPRQGSSEQYF.

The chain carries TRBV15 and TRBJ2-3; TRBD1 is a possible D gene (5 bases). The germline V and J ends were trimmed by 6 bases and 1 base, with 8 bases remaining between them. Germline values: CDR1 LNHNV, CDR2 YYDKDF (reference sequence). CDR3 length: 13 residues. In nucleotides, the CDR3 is TGTGCCACCAGAACAGGTGGCACAGATACGCAGTATTTT. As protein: CATRTGGTDTQYF.

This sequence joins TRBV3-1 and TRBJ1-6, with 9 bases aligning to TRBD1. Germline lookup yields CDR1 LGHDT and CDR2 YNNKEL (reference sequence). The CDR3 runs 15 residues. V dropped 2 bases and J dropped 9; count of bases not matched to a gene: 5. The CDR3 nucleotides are TGTGCCAGCAGCCAACGGACAGGGGACGCTTCACCCCTCCACTTT. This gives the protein CASSQRTGDASPLHF.

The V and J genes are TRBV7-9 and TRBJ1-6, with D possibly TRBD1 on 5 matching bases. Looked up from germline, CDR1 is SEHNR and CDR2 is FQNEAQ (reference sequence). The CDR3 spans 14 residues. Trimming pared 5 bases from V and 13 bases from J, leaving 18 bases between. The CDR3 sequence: CASSPGTVVLPLHF. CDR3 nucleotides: TGTGCCAGCAGCCCTGGGACCGTGGTTTTGCCCCTCCACTTT. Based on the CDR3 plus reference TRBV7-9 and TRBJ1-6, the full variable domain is DTGVSQNPRHKITKRGQNVTFRCDPISEHNRLYWYRQTLGQGPEFLTYFQNEAQLEKSRLLSDRFSAERPKGSFSTLEIQRTEQGDSAMYLCASSPGTVVLPLHFGNGTRLTVT.

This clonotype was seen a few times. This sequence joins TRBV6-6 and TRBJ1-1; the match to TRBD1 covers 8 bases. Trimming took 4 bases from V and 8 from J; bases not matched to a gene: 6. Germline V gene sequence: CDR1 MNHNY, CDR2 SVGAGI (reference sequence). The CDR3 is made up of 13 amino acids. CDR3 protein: CASSSGQGEEAFF. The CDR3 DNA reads TGTGCCAGCAGTTCCGGACAGGGAGAGGAAGCTTTCTTT.

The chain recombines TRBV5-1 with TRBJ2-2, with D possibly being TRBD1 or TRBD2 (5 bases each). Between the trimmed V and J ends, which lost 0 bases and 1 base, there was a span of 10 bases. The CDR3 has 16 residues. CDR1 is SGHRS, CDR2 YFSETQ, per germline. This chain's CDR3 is CASSLERGRNTGELFF. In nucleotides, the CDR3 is TGCGCCAGCAGCTTGGAACGGGGCAGGAACACCGGGGAGCTGTTTTTT.

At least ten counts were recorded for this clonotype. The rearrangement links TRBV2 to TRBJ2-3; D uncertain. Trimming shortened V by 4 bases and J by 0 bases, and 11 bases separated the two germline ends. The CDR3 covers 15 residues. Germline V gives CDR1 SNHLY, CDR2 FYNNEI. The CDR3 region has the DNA TGTGCCAGCAGTGGAGAGTTTTGGAGCACAGATACGCAGTATTTT. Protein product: CASSGEFWSTDTQYF.

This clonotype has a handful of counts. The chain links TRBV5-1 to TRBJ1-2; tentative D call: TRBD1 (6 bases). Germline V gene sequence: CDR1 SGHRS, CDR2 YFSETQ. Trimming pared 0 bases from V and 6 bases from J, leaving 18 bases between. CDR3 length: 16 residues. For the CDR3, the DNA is TGCGCCAGCAGCTTGGCCGGGGGCGAGAACAATAATGGCTACACCTTC. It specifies CASSLAGGENNNGYTF.

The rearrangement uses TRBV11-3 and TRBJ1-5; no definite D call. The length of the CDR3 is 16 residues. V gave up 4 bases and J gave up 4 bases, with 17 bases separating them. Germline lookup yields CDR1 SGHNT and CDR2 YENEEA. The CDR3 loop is CASSSLKNSWNQPQHF. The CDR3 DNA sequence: TGTGCCAGCAGCTCCCTCAAAAACAGCTGGAATCAGCCCCAGCATTTT.

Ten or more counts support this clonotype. The CDR3, as DNA: TGTGCCAGCAGTCTAGGACTAGCGGGGGTAGATACGCAGTATTTT. The encoded protein is CASSLGLAGVDTQYF. The chain links TRBV7-8 to TRBJ2-3, with TRBD2 matching 13 bases. Trimming at V came to 6 bases and at J to 5 bases, leaving 5 bases not matched to a gene. Germline loops: CDR1 SGHVS, CDR2 FQNEAQ. The CDR3 is 15 amino acids.

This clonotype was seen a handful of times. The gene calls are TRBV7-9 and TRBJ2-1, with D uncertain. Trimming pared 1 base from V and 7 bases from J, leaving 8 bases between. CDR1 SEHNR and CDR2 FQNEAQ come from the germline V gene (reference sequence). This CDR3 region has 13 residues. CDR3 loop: CASSLVASNEQFF. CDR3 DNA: TGTGCCAGCAGCTTAGTCGCATCTAATGAGCAGTTCTTC.

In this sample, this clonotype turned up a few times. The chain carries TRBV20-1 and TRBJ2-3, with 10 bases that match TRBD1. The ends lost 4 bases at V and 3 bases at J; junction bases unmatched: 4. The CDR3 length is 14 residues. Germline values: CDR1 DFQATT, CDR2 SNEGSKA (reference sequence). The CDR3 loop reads CSATRTGGTDTQYF. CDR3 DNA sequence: TGCAGTGCTACCCGGACAGGGGGTACAGATACGCAGTATTTT.

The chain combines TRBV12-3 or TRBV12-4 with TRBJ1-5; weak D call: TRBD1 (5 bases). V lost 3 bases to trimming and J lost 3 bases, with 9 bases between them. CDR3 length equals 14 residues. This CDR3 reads CASSLAQVNQPQHF. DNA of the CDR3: TGTGCCAGCAGTTTGGCACAGGTCAATCAGCCCCAGCATTTT.

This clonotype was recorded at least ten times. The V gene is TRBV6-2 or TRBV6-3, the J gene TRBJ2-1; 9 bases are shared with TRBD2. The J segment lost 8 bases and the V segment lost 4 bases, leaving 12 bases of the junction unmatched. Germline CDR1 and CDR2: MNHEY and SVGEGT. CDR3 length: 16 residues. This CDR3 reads CASSSTIAGDYDEQFF. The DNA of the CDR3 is TGTGCCAGCAGTTCGACCATAGCGGGAGATTACGATGAGCAGTTCTTC.

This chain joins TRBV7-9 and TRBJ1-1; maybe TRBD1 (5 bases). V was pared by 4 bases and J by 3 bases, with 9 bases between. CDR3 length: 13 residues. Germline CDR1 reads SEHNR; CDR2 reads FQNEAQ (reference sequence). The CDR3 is CASSSVGDTEAFF. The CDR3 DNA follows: TGTGCCAGCAGCTCTGTGGGGGACACTGAAGCTTTCTTT.

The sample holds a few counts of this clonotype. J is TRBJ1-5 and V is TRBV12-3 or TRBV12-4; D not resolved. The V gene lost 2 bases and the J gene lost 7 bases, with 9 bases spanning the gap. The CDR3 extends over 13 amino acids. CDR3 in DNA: TGTGCCAGCAGTTTACTTCCGTGGCAGCCCCAGCATTTT. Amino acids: CASSLLPWQPQHF.

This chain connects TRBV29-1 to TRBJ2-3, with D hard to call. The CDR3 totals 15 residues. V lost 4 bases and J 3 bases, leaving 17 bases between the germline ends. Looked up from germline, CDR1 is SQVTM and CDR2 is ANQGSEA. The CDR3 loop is CSVGARGPRTDTQYF. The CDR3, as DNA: TGCAGCGTTGGCGCCCGCGGCCCCCGGACAGATACGCAGTATTTT.

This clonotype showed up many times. The CDR3 sequence: CASSPTSGGMYEQYF. The CDR3 bases are TGTGCCAGCAGTCCTACTAGCGGGGGCATGTACGAGCAGTACTTC. V usage is TRBV7-8 and J usage is TRBJ2-7, with TRBD2 identical over 11 bases. The V gene end was trimmed by 6 bases and the J gene end by 4 bases; junction bases not matched to a gene: 8. This CDR3 spans 15 amino acids. CDR1 and CDR2 (germline): SGHVS, FQNEAQ.